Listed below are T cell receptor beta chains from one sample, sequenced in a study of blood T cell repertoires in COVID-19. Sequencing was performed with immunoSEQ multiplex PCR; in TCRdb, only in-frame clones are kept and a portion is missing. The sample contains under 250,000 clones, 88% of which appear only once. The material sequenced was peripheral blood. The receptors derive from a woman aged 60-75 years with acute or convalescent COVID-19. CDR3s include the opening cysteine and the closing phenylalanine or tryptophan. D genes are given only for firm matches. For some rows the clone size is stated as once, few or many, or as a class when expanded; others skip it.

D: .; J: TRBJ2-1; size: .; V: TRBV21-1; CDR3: CASSLGTATYNEQFF; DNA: TGTGCCAGCAGCCTGGGGACTGCAACCTACAATGAGCAGTTCTTC
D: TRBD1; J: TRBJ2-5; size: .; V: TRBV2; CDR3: CASSELGRTGPLQETQYF; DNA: TGTGCCAGCAGTGAACTGGGGCGGACAGGTCCTCTACAAGAGACCCAGTACTTC
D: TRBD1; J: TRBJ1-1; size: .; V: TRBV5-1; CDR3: CASSLGITGGGTEAFF; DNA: TGCGCCAGCAGCTTGGGGATCACAGGGGGTGGCACTGAAGCTTTCTTT
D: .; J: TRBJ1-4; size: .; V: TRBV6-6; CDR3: CASSYRDLEKLFF; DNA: TGTGCCAGCAGTTACAGAGATCTGGAAAAACTGTTTTTT
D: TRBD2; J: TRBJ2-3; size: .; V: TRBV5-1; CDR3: CASSLGVTSGNVDTQYF; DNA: TGCGCCAGCAGCTTGGGTGTGACTAGCGGGAATGTAGATACGCAGTATTTT
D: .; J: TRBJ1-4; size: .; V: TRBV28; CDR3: CASRPQGGLSEKLFF; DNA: TGTGCCAGCCGACCACAGGGCGGTCTTAGTGAAAAACTGTTTTTT
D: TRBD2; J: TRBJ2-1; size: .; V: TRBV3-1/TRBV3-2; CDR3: CASSQDSGGAGWGEQFF; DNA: TGTGCCAGCAGCCAAGATAGCGGGGGGGCTGGCTGGGGTGAGCAGTTCTTC
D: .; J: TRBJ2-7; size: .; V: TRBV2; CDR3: CASSVRNSYEQYF; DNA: TGTGCCAGCAGTGTCAGGAACTCCTACGAGCAGTACTTC
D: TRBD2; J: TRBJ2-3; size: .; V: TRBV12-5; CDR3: CASGLSLAGGFTDTQYF; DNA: TGTGCTAGTGGTTTGTCCCTAGCGGGGGGGTTCACAGATACGCAGTATTTT
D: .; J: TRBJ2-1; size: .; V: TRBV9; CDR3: CASSPEGGTKGSNEQFF; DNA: TGTGCCAGCAGCCCGGAGGGGGGGACCAAGGGGTCCAATGAGCAGTTCTTC
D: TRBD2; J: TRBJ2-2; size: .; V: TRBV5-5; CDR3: CASSKVELADPNTGELFF; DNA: TGTGCCAGCAGCAAGGTTGAACTAGCGGACCCGAACACCGGGGAGCTGTTTTTT
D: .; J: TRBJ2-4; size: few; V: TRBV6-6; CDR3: CASRPPGGDIQYF; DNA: TGTGCCAGCAGGCCCCCTGGAGGGGACATTCAGTACTTC
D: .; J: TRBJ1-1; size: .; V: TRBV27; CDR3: CASTLRGGNTEAFF; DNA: TGTGCCAGCACCCTGCGGGGGGGGAACACTGAAGCTTTCTTT
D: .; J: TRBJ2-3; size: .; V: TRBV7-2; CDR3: CASSPWTEGTDTQYF; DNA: TGTGCCAGCAGCCCCTGGACTGAGGGCACAGATACGCAGTATTTT
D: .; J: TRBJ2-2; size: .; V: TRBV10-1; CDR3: CASSESTVGELFF; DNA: TGCGCCAGCAGTGAGTCGACTGTCGGGGAGCTGTTTTTT
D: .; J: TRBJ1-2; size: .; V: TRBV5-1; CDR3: CASSFDPGLANYGYTF; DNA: TGCGCCAGCAGCTTTGATCCGGGACTGGCTAACTATGGCTACACCTTC
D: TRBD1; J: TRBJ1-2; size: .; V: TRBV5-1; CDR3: CASSKGTGDGYGYTF; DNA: TGCGCCAGCAGCAAAGGGACAGGGGATGGCTATGGCTACACCTTC
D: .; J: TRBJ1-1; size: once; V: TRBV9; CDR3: CASSVAPGVYDTEAFF; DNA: TGTGCCAGCAGCGTAGCCCCAGGGGTTTATGACACTGAAGCTTTCTTT
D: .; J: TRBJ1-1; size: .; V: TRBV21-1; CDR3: CASSKRDPIGRGTKTEAFF; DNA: TGTGCCAGCAGCAAAAGGGACCCAATAGGGCGGGGAACGAAGACTGAAGCTTTCTTT
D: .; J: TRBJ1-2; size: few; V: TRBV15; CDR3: CATSRDRGRPGLRGYTF; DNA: TGTGCCACCAGCAGAGATCGTGGACGTCCAGGGTTACGTGGCTACACCTTC
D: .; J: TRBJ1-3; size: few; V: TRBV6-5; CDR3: CASARGIGGNTIYF; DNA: TGTGCCAGCGCAAGGGGGATAGGTGGAAACACCATATATTTT
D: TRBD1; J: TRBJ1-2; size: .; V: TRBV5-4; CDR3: CASSSDRGLGYGYTF; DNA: TGTGCCAGCAGCTCGGACAGGGGGCTGGGCTATGGCTACACCTTC